The 15 T cell receptor beta chains in this list originate from one sample, sequenced in a study of CD4 T cells in relation to SARS-CoV-2 and coronaviruses. CD4+ T cells from unexposed donors were obtained before the COVID-19 pandemic (2011-2018). After roughly ten days of culture, CD4+ T cells were isolated. The antigens of these receptors remain unknown. The table came from immunoSEQ multiplex PCR; TCRdb's copy has only in-frame clones and leaves some out. This sample yields more than 15,000 clones, of which 70% to 80% are seen a single time; roughly a fifth belongs to the top ten. Sequenced sample: CD4+ T cells from PBMCs, cultured in vitro. The origin of the receptors is a human donor in good health.

The genes are TRBV18 and TRBJ2-1; 11 bases match TRBD2. CDR1 and CDR2 from the germline V gene are KGHSH and LQKENI. The V and J ends lost 4 bases and 4 bases, in that order; junction bases with no gene match: 3. The CDR3 runs to 15 residues. DNA for the CDR3: TGTGCCAGCTCACTCACTAGCGGGAGTTACAATGAGCAGTTCTTC. Translated: CASSLTSGSYNEQFF.

The chain couples TRBV7-9 to TRBJ2-3, with D tentatively TRBD1 (5 bases). The CDR3 runs 15 residues. V was pared by 1 base and J by 1 base, with 9 bases between. Germline lookup yields CDR1 SEHNR and CDR2 FQNEAQ (reference sequence). The CDR3 DNA reads TGTGCCAGCAGCTTAGAAGGGGCCCGCACAGATACGCAGTATTTT. It codes for CASSLEGARTDTQYF.

This clone was seen a single time. This chain connects TRBV7-3 to TRBJ1-1, with D uncertain. Per germline, CDR1 SGHTA and CDR2 FQGTGA. Trimming removed 1 base from V and 4 bases from J, with 10 bases in between. The CDR3 covers 14 residues. CDR3 amino acids: CASSLSLSGTEAFF. CDR3 in DNA: TGTGCCAGCAGCTTAAGCCTATCGGGCACTGAAGCTTTCTTT.

This chain uses TRBV18 with TRBJ2-5; the match to TRBD2 covers 8 bases. J lost 6 bases, V lost 3 bases, and 15 bases had no gene match. The germline V gene encodes CDR1 KGHSH and CDR2 LQKENI. The CDR3 runs 17 residues. The CDR3 coding sequence is TGTGCCAGCTCACCCGGGACGGGAGGGCCTAGGTGGAAGACCCAGTACTTC. Protein sequence: CASSPGTGGPRWKTQYF.

The chain joins TRBV19 to TRBJ2-7, with D tentatively TRBD1 (6 bases). The ends were cut back, 5 bases at V and 3 bases at J, with 17 bases in the middle. Germline assignment: CDR1 LNHDA and CDR2 SQIVND (reference sequence). The CDR3 runs 15 residues. The chain's CDR3 is CASSLRRQDHYEQYF. CDR3 DNA: TGTGCCAGTAGTCTACGCCGACAGGACCACTACGAGCAGTACTTC.

This rearrangement joins TRBV3-1 (or the pseudogene TRBV3-2) to TRBJ1-1; no definite D call. Trimming shortened V by 0 bases and J by 1 base, and 12 bases separated the two germline ends. This CDR3 spans 16 amino acids. CDR1 and CDR2 from the germline V gene are LGHDT and YNNKEL (reference sequence). DNA for the CDR3: TGTGCCAGCAGCCAAGATCTGGGCCGCCCGAACACTGAAGCTTTCTTT. Protein product: CASSQDLGRPNTEAFF.

This clone has only a few counts. The chain links TRBV10-3 to TRBJ1-1; D not certain. Germline assignment: CDR1 ENHRY and CDR2 SYGVKD. The length of the CDR3 is 14 residues. Trimming took off 4 bases at V and 5 bases at J, with 14 bases between the two ends. In nucleotides, the CDR3 is TGTGCCATCAGTGCGTCGGAGTGGGAGACTGAAGCTTTCTTT. Amino acids: CAISASEWETEAFF.

The rearrangement uses TRBV12-5 and TRBJ1-5; D gene unclear. The CDR3 covers 15 residues. V gave up 6 bases and J gave up 0 bases, with 12 bases separating them. Germline-derived CDR1 and CDR2 are LGHNT and FRNRAP. CDR3 coding DNA: TGTGCTAGTGGAGACCCCATCGATAGCAATCAGCCCCAGCATTTT. This encodes CASGDPIDSNQPQHF.

This clone was seen once. V usage is TRBV3-1 (or the pseudogene TRBV3-2) and J usage is TRBJ2-2; D unclear. The germline CDR1 and CDR2 sequences are LGHDT and YNNKEL (reference sequence). This CDR3 has 14 residues. The V gene lost 1 base and the J gene lost 4 bases, with 7 bases spanning the gap. The CDR3 here is CASSQVRGTGELFF. The CDR3, as DNA: TGTGCCAGCAGCCAAGTTCGTGGCACCGGGGAGCTGTTTTTT.

The rearrangement links TRBV7-3 to TRBJ1-2; possible D gene TRBD1, 5 bases. V was clipped by 4 bases and J by 9 bases, with 15 bases between them. This CDR3 spans 13 amino acids. Per germline, CDR1 SGHTA and CDR2 FQGTGA. As DNA, the CDR3 is TGTGCCAGCAGCTCAGGGACCGTAGCCAGCTACACCTTC. Translating gives CASSSGTVASYTF.

The chain carries TRBV24-1 and TRBJ2-3, with unresolved D. Trimming took 4 bases from V and 0 from J, leaving 4 bases between them. This CDR3 comprises 13 residues. Germline V gene lookup returns CDR1 KGHDR and CDR2 SFDVKD. For the CDR3, the DNA is TGTGCCACCAGTGACAGCAGCACAGATACGCAGTATTTT. It translates to CATSDSSTDTQYF.

The rearrangement links TRBV27 to TRBJ2-3, with D maybe TRBD2 (6 bases). The CDR3 contains 14 residues. Trimming shortened V by 8 bases and J by 5 bases, and 17 bases separated the two germline ends. The germline CDR1 and CDR2 sequences are MNHEY and SMNVEV (reference sequence). For the CDR3, the DNA is TGTGCCAGCGGTACGCCGGGACTCAGAGATACGCAGTATTTT. This codes for CASGTPGLRDTQYF.

This chain joins TRBV7-3 and TRBJ2-1; TRBD2 is a possible D gene (5 bases). The CDR3 runs to 15 residues. The V end was cut by 5 bases, the J end by 7 bases, with 18 bases between. Germline V gene data show CDR1 as SGHTA and CDR2 as FQGTGA. This CDR3 is CASSPQLASENEQFF. DNA for the CDR3: TGTGCCAGCAGCCCACAGCTAGCTTCCGAGAATGAGCAGTTCTTC.

This clone was seen once. The J gene is TRBJ2-1, the V gene TRBV28, with D perhaps matching TRBD1 or TRBD2 (5 bases each). The CDR3 is 14 amino acids. Trimming pared 10 bases from V and 2 bases from J, leaving 15 bases between. Germline V gives CDR1 MDHEN, CDR2 SYDVKM. CDR3 coding DNA: TGTGCCACCCACGAGGGACCAGCCTACAATGAGCAGTTCTTC. Translated, it gives CATHEGPAYNEQFF.

This rearrangement joins TRBV5-4 to TRBJ1-4; 11 bases are shared with TRBD1. The germline gives CDR1 SGHNT, CDR2 YYREEE (reference sequence). CDR3 length equals 16 residues. The V segment lost 4 bases and the J segment 2 bases; nucleotides outside the gene matches: 4. The CDR3 DNA reads as TGTGCCAGCAGCCGGACAGGGGGCGCCACTAATGAAAAACTGTTTTTT. Its translation is CASSRTGGATNEKLFF.